These 4 T cell receptor beta chains were all obtained from the same sample, sequenced in a study of T cell responses to AZD1222 COVID-19 vaccine. Produced via immunoSEQ multiplex PCR; TCRdb's table is partial and in-frame only. The data show some 170,000 clones, with roughly nine tenths seen just once and approximately 1.6% held by the top ten. Here the sequenced sample was peripheral blood, taken on day 0 of AZD1222 vaccination. The receptors shown here come from an adult in good health.

The gene calls are TRBV7-2 and TRBJ2-1, with 8 bases identical to TRBD1. The CDR3 consists of 16 residues. The J segment lost 5 bases and the V segment lost 6 bases, leaving 12 bases of the junction unmatched. Germline V gene sequence: CDR1 SGHTA, CDR2 FQGNSA. The CDR3, as DNA: TGTGCCAGCAGACGGACAGGGAGTGGGTATAACAATGAGCAGTTCTTC. Its translation: CASRRTGSGYNNEQFF.

The genes are TRBV6-5 and TRBJ2-1; tentatively, D is TRBD1 (6 bases). CDR1 MNHEY and CDR2 SVGAGI come from the germline V gene. V was trimmed by 5 bases and J by 12 bases, leaving 14 bases between them. This CDR3 is 12 amino acids long. The CDR3 sequence: CASSPDRSGQFF. CDR3 bases: TGTGCCAGCAGTCCAGACAGGTCTGGGCAGTTCTTC.

This chain connects TRBV7-2 to TRBJ1-2; D possibly corresponds to TRBD1 (5 bases). The CDR3 runs to 13 residues. Germline CDR1 is SGHTA and CDR2 is FQGNSA. Trimming took 2 bases from V and 4 from J, leaving 8 bases between them. For the CDR3, the DNA is TGTGCCAGCAGCTTATCTGGGGGCTATGGCTACACCTTC. Translated: CASSLSGGYGYTF.

The V gene is TRBV11-2, the J gene TRBJ1-1, with D perhaps TRBD1 (5 bases). Germline-derived CDR1 and CDR2 are SGHAT and FQNNGV. This CDR3 contains 14 residues. Deletions cut 5 bases from V and 3 bases from J, with 13 bases between. In DNA, the CDR3 is TGTGCCAGCAGCCGGGGACTGGGGTACACTGAAGCTTTCTTT. Amino acids: CASSRGLGYTEAFF.